This T cell receptor (beta chain) was sequenced during a study of PD-1 blockade in classical Hodgkin lymphoma. Study at large: Patients were dosed intravenously with nivolumab at 3 mg/kg every 2 weeks.

Whole-study results and caveats: Excluded were patients who started nivolumab under 1 year after ASCT, a group that had lower diversity.

Germline V lookup: CDR1 SGHTA, CDR2 FQGNSA. CDR3 length: 15 amino acids. The V gene end was trimmed by 6 bases and the J gene end by 2 bases; junction bases not matched to a gene: 8. Time point denoted: cycle 4 day 1 (C4D1), after around six weeks of nivolumab. Each patient's relapse followed autologous stem cell transplantation, and brentuximab vedotin exposure varied. Assay: immunoSEQ multiplex PCR; the TCRdb copy retains only in-frame clones and omits some. The sample includes tens of thousands of clones, roughly 73% of them seen just once. Details on this clone: Its antigen remains unidentified.

This sequence joins TRBV7-2 and TRBJ2-3; 7 bases agree with TRBD2. The specimen was peripheral blood mononuclear cells (PBMCs), collected before the fourth cycle of nivolumab. The TCR sequence derives from a human donor with classical Hodgkin lymphoma. The DNA for the CDR3 is TGTGCCAGCAGGGTAGCGGGTACACCCACAGATACGCAGTATTTT. Translating it yields CASRVAGTPTDTQYF.